These 31 T cell receptor beta chains came from one sample sequenced in a study of T cell changes during pregnancy in multiple sclerosis. The data were produced by immunoSEQ multiplex PCR, yet TCRdb's version contains in-frame clones alone and is incomplete. The sample contains approximately 11,000 clones, about 93% of which appear only once. The sample consisted of CD4+ T cells from peripheral blood mononuclear cells, taken before pregnancy. The receptors here all came from a female donor with multiple sclerosis, enrolled in a pregnancy study.

The gene calls are TRBV6-1 and TRBJ1-2, with 7 bases identical to TRBD1. CDR3 length: 14 residues. CDR1 MNHNS and CDR2 SASEGT come from the germline V gene. With V trimmed by 3 bases and J by 7 bases, 8 bases remained unmatched. DNA of the CDR3: TGTGCCAGCAGTGAGGCCGACAGGGTAGGTGGCTACACCTTC. Its protein is CASSEADRVGGYTF.

V and J are TRBV19 and TRBJ1-5; D is undetermined. CDR3 length equals 14 residues. Between the trimmed V and J ends, which lost 10 bases and 2 bases, there was a span of 15 bases. From germline, CDR1 is LNHDA and CDR2 SQIVND (reference sequence). The CDR3 is CATNGIMGNQPQHF. CDR3 DNA: TGTGCCACTAACGGTATCATGGGCAATCAGCCCCAGCATTTT.

This chain links TRBV19 with TRBJ1-2, with 8 nucleotides matching TRBD1. The CDR3 length is 13 residues. In germline, CDR1 is LNHDA, CDR2 SQIVND (reference sequence). V shed 5 bases, J shed 4 bases, and the junction held 3 bases outside the gene matches. The CDR3 nucleotides read TGTGCCAGTAGTCAAACAGGGGGCTATGGCTACACCTTC. Protein product: CASSQTGGYGYTF.

The CDR3 spells CASSQVLDTQYF. As DNA, the CDR3 is TGCGCCAGCAGCCAAGTCCTAGATACGCAGTATTTT. The chain has TRBV4-1 and TRBJ2-3; the D is unclear. The CDR3 length is 12 residues. V was trimmed by 1 base and J by 5 bases, leaving 4 bases between them. CDR1 is MGHRA, CDR2 YSYEKL, per germline.

The table lists this clone with a count of one. This chain joins TRBV7-3 and TRBJ1-2; the D gene is possibly TRBD1 (5 bases). The V and J ends lost 5 bases and 2 bases respectively, with 12 bases between them. CDR1 and CDR2 (germline): SGHTA, FQGTGA. The CDR3 length is 14 residues. The CDR3 loop is CASSPQAGNYGYTF. The CDR3 DNA sequence: TGTGCCAGCAGCCCACAGGCGGGAAACTATGGCTACACCTTC.

This clone was seen once. This chain connects TRBV6-1 to TRBJ1-6, with a possible D match to TRBD1 (5 bases). The germline V and J ends were trimmed by 7 bases and 7 bases, with 8 bases remaining between them. Germline-derived CDR1 and CDR2 are MNHNS and SASEGT. The CDR3 extends over 12 amino acids. The CDR3, as DNA: TGTGCCAGCAAGACAGCCAATTCACCCCTCCACTTT. Its translation: CASKTANSPLHF.

The genes are TRBV5-5 and TRBJ1-2; 12 nucleotides align to TRBD1. There are 18 residues in the CDR3. With 4 bases clipped from V and 4 bases from J, the junction kept 14 bases outside the gene matches. Germline lookup yields CDR1 SGHKS and CDR2 YYEKEE (reference sequence). The CDR3 loop is CASSPTGQGARKAYGYTF. The CDR3, as DNA: TGTGCCAGCAGCCCAACGGGACAGGGGGCGCGAAAAGCCTATGGCTACACCTTC.

This chain connects TRBV6-1 to TRBJ2-1, with TRBD1 identical over 10 bases. The CDR3 is 14 amino acids. The germline V gene encodes CDR1 MNHNS and CDR2 SASEGT. V gave up 6 bases and J gave up 8 bases; unmatched junction bases: 7. The CDR3 bases are TGTGCCAGCAGCAAGACAGGGGGCAAGGATGAGCAGTTCTTC. As protein: CASSKTGGKDEQFF.

The V gene is TRBV2, the J gene TRBJ1-5; D gene uncertain. V dropped 4 bases and J dropped 4 bases, with 11 bases sitting between them. This CDR3 spans 14 amino acids. Germline assignment: CDR1 SNHLY and CDR2 FYNNEI. In DNA form, the CDR3 reads TGTGCCAGCAGTGTGCTCGGTGAAAATCAGCCCCAGCATTTT. Protein: CASSVLGENQPQHF.

The V call is TRBV5-4, the J call TRBJ2-5, with D possibly TRBD1 on 6 matching bases. CDR3 length: 13 residues. Deletions cut 4 bases from V and 2 bases from J, with 9 bases between. Germline CDR1 and CDR2: SGHNT and YYREEE (reference sequence). Written as DNA, the CDR3 is TGTGCCAGCAGCCCGACAGGTCAAGAGACCCAGTACTTC. Protein sequence: CASSPTGQETQYF. Full variable domain (rest looked up from reference TRBV5-4 and TRBJ2-5): ETGVTQSPTHLIKTRGQQVTLRCSSQSGHNTVSWYQQALGQGPQFIFQYYREEENGRGNFPPRFSGLQFPNYSSELNVNALELDDSALYLCASSPTGQETQYFGPGTRLLVL.

The chain links TRBV10-2 to TRBJ1-2; a possible D gene is TRBD1 (5 bases). V was pared by 0 bases and J by 4 bases, with 15 bases between. The CDR3 has 16 residues. CDR1 is WSHSY and CDR2 is SAAADI in the germline V gene. This chain's CDR3 is CASSESQIQGGYGYTF. DNA for the CDR3: TGCGCCAGCAGTGAGTCACAGATCCAGGGTGGCTATGGCTACACCTTC.

This rearrangement joins TRBV5-4 to TRBJ1-1; no firm D call. V lost 7 bases and J 3 bases, leaving 22 bases between the germline ends. The V gene's germline CDR1 is SGHNT and CDR2 YYREEE (reference sequence). This CDR3 is 16 amino acids long. CDR3 region: CASSLRGQSVHTEAFF. The CDR3 coding sequence is TGTGCCAGCTCTCTTAGAGGGCAGTCCGTCCACACTGAAGCTTTCTTT.

V gene TRBV7-9 combines with J gene TRBJ1-3, with TRBD1 as a possible D gene (5 bases). The V gene lost 0 bases and the J gene lost 2 bases, with 8 bases spanning the gap. CDR1 SEHNR and CDR2 FQNEAQ come from the germline V gene (reference sequence). The CDR3 consists of 15 residues. Here the CDR3 DNA reads TGTGCCAGCAGCTTAGCCACAGGTGCTGGAAACACCATATATTTT. Its translation is CASSLATGAGNTIYF.

This rearrangement joins TRBV9 to TRBJ2-5; TRBD2 aligns across 10 bases. The J segment lost 1 base and the V segment lost 2 bases, leaving 2 bases of the junction unmatched. From germline, CDR1 is SGDLS and CDR2 YYNGEE. This CDR3 spans 15 amino acids. The CDR3 bases are TGTGCCAGCAGCGTCTTAGCGGGGGGCCAAGAGACCCAGTACTTC. Translated, it gives CASSVLAGGQETQYF.

This clone has a single count. The chain recombines TRBV9 with TRBJ2-3; 10 bases fit TRBD2. Germline CDR1 is SGDLS and CDR2 is YYNGEE. The CDR3 extends over 20 amino acids. V was clipped by 1 base and J by 2 bases; unmatched bases: 16. In nucleotides, the CDR3 is TGTGCCAGCAGCGTAACCCCAACCCTCGGGCTAGCGGGGGACACAGATACGCAGTATTTT. It specifies CASSVTPTLGLAGDTDTQYF. The whole variable domain, filled in from reference TRBV9 and TRBJ2-3, reads DSGVTQTPKHLITATGQRVTLRCSPRSGDLSVYWYQQSLDQGLQFLIQYYNGEERAKGNILERFSAQQFPDLHSELNLSSLELGDSALYFCASSVTPTLGLAGDTDTQYFGPGTRLTVL.

The chain carries TRBV6-1 and TRBJ1-1; a possible D gene is TRBD1 (6 bases). The CDR3 has 12 amino acids. Trimming pared 4 bases from V and 11 bases from J, leaving 14 bases between. The germline V gene has CDR1 MNHNS and CDR2 SASEGT. This CDR3 is CASSAGGLVAFF. The CDR3 DNA reads as TGTGCCAGCAGTGCCGGGGGGCTGGTGGCTTTCTTT.

The chain joins TRBV14 to TRBJ1-2, with TRBD1 as a possible D gene (5 bases). Trimming pared 4 bases from V and 5 bases from J, leaving 17 bases between. The CDR3 consists of 15 residues. CDR1 and CDR2 (germline): SGHDN, FVKESK. As DNA, the CDR3 is TGTGCCAGCAGCCGAACCCCAGGGTCAGAGTATGGCTACACCTTC. Its protein product is CASSRTPGSEYGYTF. The whole variable domain, filled in from reference TRBV14 and TRBJ1-2, reads EAGVTQFPSHSVIEKGQTVTLRCDPISGHDNLYWYRRVMGKEIKFLLHFVKESKQDESGMPNNRFLAERTGGTYSTLKVQPAELEDSGVYFCASSRTPGSEYGYTFGSGTRLTVV.

The CDR3 loop is CASSVDPAGPQETQYF. The CDR3 coding sequence is TGTGCCAGCAGCGTAGACCCAGCGGGGCCGCAAGAGACCCAGTACTTC. The rearrangement joins TRBV9 to TRBJ2-5; 7 bases align to TRBD2. In germline, CDR1 is SGDLS, CDR2 YYNGEE. CDR3 length: 16 amino acids. J was trimmed by 2 bases and V by 0 bases; bases with no gene match: 7.

The V and J genes are TRBV5-1 and TRBJ2-3; 10 nucleotides align to TRBD2. The germline V gene encodes CDR1 SGHRS and CDR2 YFSETQ. The junction had 1 base not matched to a gene; V was cut back by 2 bases and J by 1 base. This CDR3 is 15 amino acids long. Written as DNA, the CDR3 is TGCGCCAGCAGCTTTAGCGGGGGGCGCACAGATACGCAGTATTTT. Its protein is CASSFSGGRTDTQYF.

The chain carries TRBV9 and TRBJ2-1; TRBD2 matches 10 bases. CDR3 size: 15 residues. The germline V gene encodes CDR1 SGDLS and CDR2 YYNGEE. Germline trimming cut 3 bases from V and 6 bases from J; bases unmatched to any gene: 6. The CDR3 sequence is CASSGQRGGSNEQFF. Here the CDR3 DNA reads TGTGCCAGCAGCGGTCAGCGGGGGGGATCCAATGAGCAGTTCTTC.

The chain is built from TRBV7-6 and TRBJ2-2, with D possibly TRBD1 on 6 matching bases. This CDR3 is built from 16 residues. Germline V gene data show CDR1 as SGHVS and CDR2 as FNYEAQ. With 2 bases removed from V and 1 base from J, the gap between germline ends came to 11 bases. In DNA, the CDR3 is TGTGCCAGCAGCTTAACACAGGGATTGAACACCGGGGAGCTGTTTTTT. Encoded protein: CASSLTQGLNTGELFF.

The rearrangement joins TRBV7-9 to TRBJ2-5; 7 nucleotides line up with TRBD1. Germline-derived CDR1 and CDR2 are SEHNR and FQNEAQ (reference sequence). This CDR3 region has 14 residues. Trimming took 1 base from V and 5 from J; bases not matched to a gene: 4. The CDR3 sequence is CASSLGGGRETQYF. In DNA, the CDR3 is TGTGCCAGCAGCTTAGGAGGGGGCCGGGAGACCCAGTACTTC.

This clone is a singleton in its sample. V usage is TRBV7-2 and J usage is TRBJ2-7; D may be TRBD1 (5 bases). V lost 6 bases and J lost 0, with 15 bases in between. Per the germline V gene, CDR1 is SGHTA and CDR2 is FQGNSA. This CDR3 comprises 15 residues. The CDR3 sequence: CASRVEQANSYEQYF. The CDR3 DNA is TGTGCCAGCAGAGTTGAACAGGCGAACTCCTACGAGCAGTACTTC.

This chain uses TRBV6-1 with TRBJ2-7, with a possible D match to TRBD1 (6 bases). The germline V gene has CDR1 MNHNS and CDR2 SASEGT. Between the trimmed V and J ends, which lost 5 bases and 1 base, there was a span of 9 bases. CDR3 length equals 13 residues. The CDR3 is CASSIGQSYEQYF. The CDR3 DNA reads as TGTGCCAGCAGTATCGGACAGTCCTACGAGCAGTACTTC.

V and J are TRBV18 and TRBJ2-3; D call uncertain. CDR1 and CDR2 from the germline V gene are KGHSH and LQKENI. This CDR3 has 11 amino acids. V was cut by 8 bases and J by 6 bases, with 9 bases left in between. The CDR3 reads CASDSRDTQYF. The DNA of the CDR3 is TGTGCCAGCGACTCGAGGGATACGCAGTATTTT.

V gene TRBV5-1 combines with J gene TRBJ1-2; TRBD1 is a possible D gene (6 bases). Germline loops: CDR1 SGHRS, CDR2 YFSETQ. V was clipped by 1 base and J by 8 bases, with 15 bases between them. CDR3 length equals 14 residues. The chain's CDR3 is CASSLITGSGGYTF. The CDR3 nucleotides are TGCGCCAGCAGCTTGATTACAGGGTCGGGCGGCTACACCTTC.

This chain connects TRBV6-6 to TRBJ1-1; D unclear. The CDR3 consists of 15 residues. The V end was cut by 0 bases, the J end by 0 bases, with 8 bases between. Germline CDR1 MNHNY, CDR2 SVGAGI (reference sequence). CDR3: CASSYSVQMNTEAFF. CDR3 bases: TGTGCCAGCAGTTACTCGGTACAGATGAACACTGAAGCTTTCTTT.

This sequence joins TRBV14 and TRBJ1-6, with TRBD1 matching 9 bases. V lost 5 bases and J lost 7; bases outside the gene matches: 9. There are 16 residues in the CDR3. From germline, CDR1 is SGHDN and CDR2 FVKESK. CDR3 DNA sequence: TGTGCCAGCAGCATCCGGACAGGGGCAACAAATTCACCCCTCCACTTT. Protein sequence: CASSIRTGATNSPLHF.

CDR3 bases: TGTGCCAGCAGCTTAGCGGGGGGGCAGGGAGGGAGCAATCAGCCCCAGCATTTT. It yields the protein CASSLAGGQGGSNQPQHF. The chain has TRBV7-8 and TRBJ1-5; maybe TRBD1 (6 bases). The CDR3 runs 18 residues. Trimming took 0 bases from V and 1 from J, leaving 16 bases between them. CDR1 SGHVS and CDR2 FQNEAQ come from the germline V gene.

The genes are TRBV18 and TRBJ1-5, with TRBD1 matching 7 bases. In germline, CDR1 is KGHSH, CDR2 LQKENI. V lost 6 bases and J lost 5; bases outside the gene matches: 7. The CDR3 totals 14 residues. This CDR3 reads CASSPGQQHQPQHF. The CDR3 region has the DNA TGTGCCAGCTCGCCGGGACAGCAACATCAGCCCCAGCATTTT.

The chain employs TRBV7-2 and TRBJ2-5; TRBD2 matches at 12 bases. This CDR3 spans 18 amino acids. The trim removed 1 base at V and 1 base at J, leaving 7 bases unmatched. From germline, CDR1 is SGHTA and CDR2 FQGNSA. CDR3 sequence reads: CASSLEGASGGGQETQYF. For the CDR3, the DNA is TGTGCCAGCAGCTTAGAGGGCGCTAGCGGGGGGGGCCAAGAGACCCAGTACTTC.